The 23 T cell receptor beta chains below all came from one sample that was sequenced in a study of blood T cell repertoires in COVID-19. Produced via immunoSEQ multiplex PCR; TCRdb's table is partial and in-frame only. The sample holds approximately 200,000 clones, roughly 90% seen once. Sequences were obtained from PBMCs or T cells enriched from blood (not recorded which). These receptors were obtained from a woman younger than 45 who had been exposed to COVID-19.

This clone was seen a handful of times. This rearrangement joins TRBV5-6 to TRBJ2-3; D unresolved. The V end was cut by 3 bases, the J end by 4 bases, with 9 bases between. The CDR3 covers 13 residues. The germline V gene encodes CDR1 SGHDT and CDR2 YYEEEE. The CDR3 here is CASSSTLADTQYF. The CDR3 DNA is TGTGCCAGCAGCTCCACTCTTGCAGATACGCAGTATTTT.

This chain joins TRBV5-1 and TRBJ1-4; TRBD1 matches 9 bases. The CDR3 runs 16 residues. Germline CDR1 and CDR2: SGHRS and YFSETQ. V shed 3 bases and J 10 bases; nucleotides not matched to a gene: 13. The CDR3 here is CASSSKQTGGAGKLFF. The CDR3 bases are TGCGCCAGCAGCTCGAAACAAACAGGGGGCGCAGGAAAACTGTTTTTT.

The chain links TRBV10-3 to TRBJ2-7; D not certain. Trimming took 5 bases from V and 1 from J, leaving 15 bases between them. This CDR3 is built from 15 residues. Per the germline V gene, CDR1 is ENHRY and CDR2 is SYGVKD. The CDR3 coding sequence is TGTGCCATCAGTTCGAGCCCCGCCAGGTCCTACGAGCAGTACTTC. This codes for CAISSSPARSYEQYF.

V is TRBV11-3 and J is TRBJ1-1; the D gene is possibly TRBD1 (6 bases). The CDR3 is 16 residues long. Germline values: CDR1 SGHNT, CDR2 YENEEA. V was pared by 5 bases and J by 3 bases, with 19 bases between. The CDR3 sequence is CASSQRSGQTYTEAFF. CDR3 bases: TGTGCCAGCAGCCAACGATCCGGACAGACGTACACTGAAGCTTTCTTT.

The sample holds a few counts of this clone. V usage is TRBV18 and J usage is TRBJ1-1, with unresolved D. Trimming removed 3 bases from V and 2 bases from J, with 7 bases in between. Germline CDR1 is KGHSH and CDR2 is LQKENI. This CDR3 comprises 13 residues. The CDR3 loop is CASSPGVNTEAFF. The CDR3 region has the DNA TGTGCCAGCTCACCGGGAGTTAACACTGAAGCTTTCTTT. The full variable domain, completed using reference TRBV18 and TRBJ1-1, is NAGVMQNPRHLVRRRGQEARLRCSPMKGHSHVYWYRQLPEEGLKFMVYLQKENIIDESGMPKERFSAEFPKEGPSILRIQQVVRGDSAAYFCASSPGVNTEAFFGQGTRLTVV.

The V and J genes are TRBV6-2 or TRBV6-3 and TRBJ2-1, with D possibly being TRBD2 (6 bases). V shed 0 bases and J shed 10 bases, with 13 bases lying between them. CDR1 is MNHEY, CDR2 SVGEGT, per germline. CDR3 length: 14 residues. CDR3 in DNA: TGTGCCAGCAGTTACTCGAAAATGGCGGGGGAGCAGTTCTTC. Its protein is CASSYSKMAGEQFF.

This clone was recorded a few times. The chain has TRBV5-4 and TRBJ1-4, with 10 bases aligning to TRBD1. Per germline, CDR1 SGHNT and CDR2 YYREEE (reference sequence). The J segment lost 4 bases and the V segment lost 2 bases, leaving 8 bases of the junction unmatched. The CDR3 is made up of 17 amino acids. The DNA of the CDR3 is TGTGCCAGCAGCTTTGGCGGACAGGGGGGTTTTAATGAAAAACTGTTTTTT. Protein product: CASSFGGQGGFNEKLFF.

V and J are TRBV6-1 and TRBJ1-1; D is ambiguous. Germline V gene data show CDR1 as MNHNS and CDR2 as SASEGT. Trimming took 2 bases from V and 1 from J, leaving 14 bases between them. The CDR3 has 16 residues. This CDR3 reads CASSEIVGLSNTEAFF. The CDR3 DNA follows: TGTGCCAGCAGTGAAATTGTTGGACTGTCGAACACTGAAGCTTTCTTT.

The chain has TRBV5-1 and TRBJ1-1, with 7 bases lining up with TRBD1. Germline CDR1 and CDR2: SGHRS and YFSETQ. This CDR3 comprises 16 residues. V gave up 0 bases and J gave up 1 base; unmatched junction bases: 6. The DNA of the CDR3 is TGCGCCAGCAGCTTGGGGATACAGGGGAGGAACACTGAAGCTTTCTTT. It translates to CASSLGIQGRNTEAFF.

The chain employs TRBV2 and TRBJ1-5, with no clear D. CDR1 is SNHLY and CDR2 is FYNNEI in the germline V gene. V gave up 2 bases and J gave up 4 bases, with 12 bases separating them. The CDR3 has 15 amino acids. The CDR3 is CASSEQVLKNQPQHF. CDR3 DNA: TGTGCCAGCAGTGAACAGGTTTTAAAGAATCAGCCCCAGCATTTT. The full variable domain, with the rest looked up from reference TRBV2 and TRBJ1-5, is EPEVTQTPSHQVTQMGQEVILRCVPISNHLYFYWYRQILGQKVEFLVSFYNNEISEKSEIFDDQFSVERPDGSNFTLKIRSTKLEDSAMYFCASSEQVLKNQPQHFGDGTRLSIL.

The chain employs TRBV4-1 and TRBJ2-7; 7 bases align to TRBD1. This CDR3 comprises 14 residues. V shed 4 bases and J 2 bases; nucleotides not matched to a gene: 5. In germline, CDR1 is MGHRA, CDR2 YSYEKL. The CDR3 DNA is TGCGCCAGCAGCCCTGGACAGGCCGCCTACGAGCAGTACTTC. Translating gives CASSPGQAAYEQYF.

The chain's CDR3 is CASRTSGGLYEQYF. The CDR3 region has the DNA TGTGCCAGCAGAACTAGCGGGGGCCTCTACGAGCAGTACTTC. The gene calls are TRBV27 and TRBJ2-7, with 11 nucleotides matching TRBD2. The CDR3 totals 14 residues. Germline CDR1 is MNHEY and CDR2 is SMNVEV (reference sequence). The J segment lost 3 bases and the V segment lost 6 bases, leaving 4 bases of the junction unmatched.

V usage is TRBV19 and J usage is TRBJ2-1; D perhaps matches TRBD1 (6 bases). V was clipped by 5 bases and J by 10 bases, with 21 bases between them. The CDR3 loop spans 15 amino acids. Germline assignment: CDR1 LNHDA and CDR2 SQIVND (reference sequence). The CDR3 protein is CASSPRQVATREQFF. The CDR3 DNA reads as TGTGCCAGTAGTCCCCGACAGGTGGCAACCAGGGAGCAGTTCTTC.

DNA for the CDR3: TGTGCCAGCAGCCCCCTGGACAACCAGCCCCAGCATTTT. It encodes CASSPLDNQPQHF. The chain has TRBV27 and TRBJ1-5; a possible D gene is TRBD1 (5 bases). The V and J ends lost 6 bases and 7 bases respectively, with 13 bases between them. Germline CDR1 is MNHEY and CDR2 is SMNVEV (reference sequence). The CDR3 consists of 13 residues.

The chain joins TRBV3-1 (or the pseudogene TRBV3-2) to TRBJ1-2; D unclear. CDR1 and CDR2 from the germline V gene are LGHDT and YNNKEL (reference sequence). Trimming removed 1 base at V and 9 bases at J, with 12 bases between. The CDR3 contains 13 residues. The CDR3 spells CASSQGSGQRYTF. The DNA for the CDR3 is TGTGCCAGCAGCCAAGGGTCAGGCCAACGCTACACCTTC.

CDR3 in amino acids: CASSSNPIRGWQPQHF. The CDR3 coding sequence is TGTGCCAGCAGTTCTAACCCCATCCGGGGATGGCAGCCCCAGCATTTT. The J gene is TRBJ1-5, the V gene TRBV6-5; D gene unclear. Germline CDR1 and CDR2: MNHEY and SVGAGI. The CDR3 runs 16 residues. V was shortened by 4 bases and J by 7 bases, with 20 bases between the two germline ends.

V and J are TRBV7-8 and TRBJ1-1, with a weak D call TRBD1 (5 bases). The CDR3 runs 12 residues. Germline V lookup: CDR1 SGHVS, CDR2 FQNEAQ. The V gene lost 4 bases and the J gene lost 7 bases, with 10 bases spanning the gap. The DNA of the CDR3 is TGTGCCAGCAGCTCGGGACTCGGTGAAGCTTTCTTT. It translates to CASSSGLGEAFF.

This rearrangement joins TRBV19 to TRBJ1-3; TRBD1 matches at 7 bases. Germline CDR1 is LNHDA and CDR2 is SQIVND (reference sequence). This CDR3 is 15 amino acids long. V lost 5 bases, J lost 2 bases, and 6 bases stayed unmatched. Here the CDR3 reads CASSQIGTAGNTIYF. The CDR3 coding sequence is TGTGCCAGTAGTCAAATCGGGACAGCTGGAAACACCATATATTTT.

This sequence joins TRBV6-5 and TRBJ1-5; D unclear. The CDR3 is 15 amino acids. Germline CDR1 reads MNHEY; CDR2 reads SVGAGI. The ends were cut back, 7 bases at V and 0 bases at J, with 13 bases in the middle. CDR3 nucleotide sequence: TGTGCCAGCACTCGGCCAGGCTATAGCAATCAGCCCCAGCATTTT. Its translation is CASTRPGYSNQPQHF.

The chain recombines TRBV5-6 with TRBJ1-5; D is perhaps TRBD1 (5 bases). V shed 1 base and J shed 7 bases, with 9 bases lying between them. This CDR3 region has 13 residues. Germline CDR1 is SGHDT and CDR2 is YYEEEE. The CDR3 DNA follows: TGTGCCAGCAGCTTGCAGGGTAGACAGCCCCAGCATTTT. Translation gives CASSLQGRQPQHF.

This sequence joins TRBV15 and TRBJ2-1; maybe TRBD1 (5 bases). The CDR3 has 13 residues. V lost 3 bases and J lost 13, with 16 bases in between. Per germline, CDR1 LNHNV and CDR2 YYDKDF (reference sequence). CDR3 in amino acids: CATSSLLGVIQFF. CDR3 nucleotide sequence: TGTGCCACCAGCAGCCTCCTAGGGGTTATACAGTTCTTC.

The rearrangement joins TRBV3-1 (or the pseudogene TRBV3-2) to TRBJ1-2; TRBD1 might be the D (5 bases). CDR1 is LGHDT, CDR2 YNNKEL, per germline (reference sequence). This CDR3 is built from 17 residues. The V end was cut by 0 bases, the J end by 7 bases, with 21 bases between. DNA for the CDR3: TGTGCCAGCAGCCAAGAAACCATCCCCCGGGGGGTATCTGGCTACACCTTC. This translates into CASSQETIPRGVSGYTF.

V is TRBV27 and J is TRBJ1-1; D might be TRBD1 (6 bases). The CDR3 contains 14 residues. CDR1 and CDR2 from the germline V gene are MNHEY and SMNVEV (reference sequence). Trimming left V 5 bases short and J 1 base short, with 11 bases between. CDR3 bases: TGTGCCAGCAGTGTACAGGGCCCGAACACTGAAGCTTTCTTT. Translated, it gives CASSVQGPNTEAFF.